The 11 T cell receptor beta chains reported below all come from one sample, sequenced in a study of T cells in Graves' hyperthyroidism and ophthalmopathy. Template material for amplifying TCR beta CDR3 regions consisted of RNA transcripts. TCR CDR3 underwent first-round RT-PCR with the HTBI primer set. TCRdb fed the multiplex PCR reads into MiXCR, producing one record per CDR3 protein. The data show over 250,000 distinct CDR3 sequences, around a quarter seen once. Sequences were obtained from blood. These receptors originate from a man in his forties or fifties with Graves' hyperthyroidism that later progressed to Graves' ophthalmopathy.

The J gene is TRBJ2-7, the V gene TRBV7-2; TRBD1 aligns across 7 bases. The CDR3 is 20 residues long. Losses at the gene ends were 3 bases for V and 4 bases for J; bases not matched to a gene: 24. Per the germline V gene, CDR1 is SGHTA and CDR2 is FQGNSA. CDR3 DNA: TGTGCCAGCAGCTTTTTTTGGACAGGCTGGAACACCGGGGAGCTGTACGAGCAGTACTTC. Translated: CASSFFWTGWNTGELYEQYF.

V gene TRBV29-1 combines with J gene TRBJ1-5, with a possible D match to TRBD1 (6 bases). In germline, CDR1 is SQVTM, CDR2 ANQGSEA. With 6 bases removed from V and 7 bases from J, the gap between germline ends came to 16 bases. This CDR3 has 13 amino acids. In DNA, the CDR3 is TGCAGCGTGGCACAGGGATGGAGGCAGCCCCAGCATTTT. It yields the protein CSVAQGWRQPQHF.

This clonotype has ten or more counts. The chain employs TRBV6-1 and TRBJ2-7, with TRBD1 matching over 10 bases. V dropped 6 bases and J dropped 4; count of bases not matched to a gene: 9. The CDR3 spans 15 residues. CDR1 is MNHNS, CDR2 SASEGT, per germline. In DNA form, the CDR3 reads TGTGCCAGCAGGGAAACAGGACAGGGGGGTTACGAGCAGTACTTC. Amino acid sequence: CASRETGQGGYEQYF.

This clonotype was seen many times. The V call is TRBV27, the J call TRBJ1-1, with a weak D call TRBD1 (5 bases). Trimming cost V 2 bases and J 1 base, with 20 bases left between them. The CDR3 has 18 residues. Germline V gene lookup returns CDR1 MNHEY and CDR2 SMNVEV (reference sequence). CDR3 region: CASSLVGQLLRGNTEAFF. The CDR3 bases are TGTGCCAGCAGTTTAGTTGGGCAACTCTTGAGGGGGAACACTGAAGCTTTCTTT.

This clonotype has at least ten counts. CDR3 nucleotide sequence: TGTGCCAGCAGCTCGTTCTCGGGGAGATCCTACGAGCAGTACTTC. This codes for CASSSFSGRSYEQYF. V is TRBV7-8 and J is TRBJ2-7; a possible D gene is TRBD2 (5 bases). In germline, CDR1 is SGHVS, CDR2 FQNEAQ. The V end was cut by 4 bases, the J end by 1 base, with 14 bases between. The CDR3 sequence is 15 residues long.

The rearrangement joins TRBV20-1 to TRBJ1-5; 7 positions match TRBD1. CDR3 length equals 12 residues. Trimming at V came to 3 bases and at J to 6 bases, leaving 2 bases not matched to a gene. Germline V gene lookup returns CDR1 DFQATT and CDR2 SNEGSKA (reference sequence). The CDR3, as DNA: TGCAGTGCTAGTACAGGGGTTCAGCCCCAGCATTTT. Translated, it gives CSASTGVQPQHF.

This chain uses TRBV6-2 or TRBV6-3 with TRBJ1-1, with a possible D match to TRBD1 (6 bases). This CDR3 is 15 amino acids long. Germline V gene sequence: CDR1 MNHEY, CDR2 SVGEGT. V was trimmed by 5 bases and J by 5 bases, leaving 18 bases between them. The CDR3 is CASSGAAGVDTEAFF. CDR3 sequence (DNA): TGTGCCAGCAGTGGAGCGGCAGGGGTTGATACTGAAGCTTTCTTT.

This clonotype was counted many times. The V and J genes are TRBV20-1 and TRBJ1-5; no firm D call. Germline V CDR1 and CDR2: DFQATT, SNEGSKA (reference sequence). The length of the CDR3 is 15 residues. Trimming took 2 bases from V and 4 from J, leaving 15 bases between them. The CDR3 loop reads CSARKDIPNNQPQHF. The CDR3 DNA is TGCAGTGCTAGAAAAGATATACCAAATAATCAGCCCCAGCATTTT.

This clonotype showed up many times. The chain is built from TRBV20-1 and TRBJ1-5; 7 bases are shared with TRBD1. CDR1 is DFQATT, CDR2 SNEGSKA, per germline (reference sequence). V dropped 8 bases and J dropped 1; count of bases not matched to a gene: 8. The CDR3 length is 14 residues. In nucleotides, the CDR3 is TGCAGTAGTCGACAGGGTAACAGCAATCAGCCCCAGCATTTT. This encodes CSSRQGNSNQPQHF.

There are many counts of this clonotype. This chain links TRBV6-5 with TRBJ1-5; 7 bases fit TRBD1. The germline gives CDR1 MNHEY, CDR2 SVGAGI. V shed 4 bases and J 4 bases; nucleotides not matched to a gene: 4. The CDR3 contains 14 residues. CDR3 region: CASSSTGPNQPQHF. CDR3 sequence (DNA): TGTGCCAGCAGTTCGACAGGGCCAAATCAGCCCCAGCATTTT.

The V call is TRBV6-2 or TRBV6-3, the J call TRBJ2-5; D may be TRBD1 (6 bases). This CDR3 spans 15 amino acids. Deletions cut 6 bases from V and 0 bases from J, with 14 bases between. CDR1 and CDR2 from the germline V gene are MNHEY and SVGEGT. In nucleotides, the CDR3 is TGTGCCAGCAGCACCCCGGGACAAAACCAAGAGACCCAGTACTTC. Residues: CASSTPGQNQETQYF.